The 21 T cell receptor beta chains presented below share a single source sample, sequenced in a study of cytomegalovirus exposure and HLA in healthy donors (dated 2017 in TCRdb). The library was produced with the immunoSEQ multiplex PCR assay. A mixture of 60 forward primers for TCR Vbeta segments and 13 reverse primers for TCR Jbeta segments was used in the multiplex PCR. Held by TCRdb, this immuneACCESS table contains in-frame sequences only and omits some clones. Under half of the omission traces to an unresolved V gene where checked; the cause of the rest is unknown. The sample has some 150,000 clones on record. The top ten hold 0.79% of the sample. The sample comprised PBMCs. The receptors originated from a young woman in good health and CMV-seropositive.

The V and J genes are TRBV7-2 and TRBJ2-7, with TRBD2 as a possible D gene (5 bases). The CDR3 contains 15 residues. The V gene's germline CDR1 is SGHTA and CDR2 FQGNSA. Trimming stripped 2 bases from V and 0 bases from J, with 11 bases between. CDR3 amino acids: CASSLMPGTSYEQYF. The CDR3 DNA reads TGTGCCAGCAGCTTAATGCCGGGAACCTCCTACGAGCAGTACTTC.

The J gene is TRBJ1-2, the V gene TRBV6-5; unclear D gene. This CDR3 contains 13 residues. Germline lookup yields CDR1 MNHEY and CDR2 SVGAGI. Trimming removed 5 bases at V and 4 bases at J, with 11 bases between. As DNA, the CDR3 is TGTGCCAGCAGTGTTGCGGGCCGCTATGGCTACACCTTC. Residues: CASSVAGRYGYTF.

The rearrangement uses TRBV15 and TRBJ1-1; 7 bases fit TRBD1. The CDR3 sequence is 13 residues long. V lost 2 bases and J lost 9; bases outside the gene matches: 6. Germline V gene data show CDR1 as LNHNV and CDR2 as YYDKDF (reference sequence). The CDR3 here is CATSRPGQAQAFF. The CDR3 coding sequence is TGTGCCACCAGCAGACCAGGACAGGCCCAAGCTTTCTTT.

This chain uses TRBV6-5 with TRBJ2-1; TRBD2 is a possible D gene (5 bases). Per germline, CDR1 MNHEY and CDR2 SVGAGI. V lost 4 bases to trimming and J lost 4 bases, with 14 bases between them. The CDR3 length is 15 residues. The chain's CDR3 is CASSSPSGIYNEQFF. The DNA for the CDR3 is TGTGCCAGCAGTTCACCTTCCGGGATATACAATGAGCAGTTCTTC.

The V and J genes are TRBV5-1 and TRBJ2-7; possibly TRBD1 for D (6 bases). Between the trimmed V and J ends, which lost 4 bases and 4 bases, there was a span of 21 bases. The CDR3 consists of 16 residues. Germline V gene data show CDR1 as SGHRS and CDR2 as YFSETQ. Written as DNA, the CDR3 is TGCGCCAGCAGCGCCATTGGGGGCAACAAGGGATACGAGCAGTACTTC. It encodes CASSAIGGNKGYEQYF.

The chain links TRBV10-3 to TRBJ1-4; the match to TRBD1 covers 9 bases. Germline lookup yields CDR1 ENHRY and CDR2 SYGVKD. V lost 9 bases to trimming and J lost 7 bases; unmatched junction nucleotides: 6. The CDR3 consists of 13 residues. CDR3 bases: TGTGCCATTGCGACAGGGGGAGGTGAAAAACTGTTTTTT. This gives the protein CAIATGGGEKLFF.

The V call is TRBV7-9, the J call TRBJ2-6, with 7 bases lining up with TRBD2. This CDR3 has 19 residues. Germline V lookup: CDR1 SEHNR, CDR2 FQNEAQ (reference sequence). Unmatched junction bases numbered 17, after V lost 7 bases and J lost 2 bases. The CDR3 nucleotides are TGTGCCAGCACTTATCTACTGGGAGGGTTGGGCGCTGGGGCCAACGTCCTGACTTTC. Its protein product is CASTYLLGGLGAGANVLTF.

CDR3 protein: CASTLASGVGYNEQFF. The CDR3 bases are TGCGCCAGCACCCTTGCATCGGGAGTCGGCTACAATGAGCAGTTCTTC. The rearrangement uses TRBV5-1 and TRBJ2-1; maybe TRBD2 (6 bases). The germline CDR1 and CDR2 sequences are SGHRS and YFSETQ. V lost 6 bases, J lost 3 bases, and 19 bases lay in between. The CDR3 loop spans 16 amino acids. Variable domain in full (rest from reference TRBV5-1 and TRBJ2-1): KAGVTQTPRYLIKTRGQQVTLSCSPISGHRSVSWYQQTPGQGLQFLFEYFSETQRNKGNFPGRFSGRQFSNSRSEMNVSTLELGDSALYLCASTLASGVGYNEQFFGPGTRLTVL.

The J gene is TRBJ2-7, the V gene TRBV30; 11 bases fit TRBD2. Trimming removed 2 bases from V and 6 bases from J; junction bases left unmatched: 9. This CDR3 has 15 amino acids. Germline V gene data show CDR1 as GTSNPN and CDR2 as SVGIG (reference sequence). The CDR3 sequence: CAWSILLAGAGEQYF. The CDR3 region has the DNA TGTGCCTGGAGTATCCTACTAGCGGGAGCGGGCGAGCAGTACTTC.

This chain uses TRBV7-9 with TRBJ2-5; the match to TRBD2 covers 10 bases. The ends lost 6 bases at V and 5 bases at J; junction bases unmatched: 18. Germline V gives CDR1 SEHNR, CDR2 FQNEAQ (reference sequence). The CDR3 is 18 amino acids. The CDR3 sequence is CASRERTSGPPGLETQYF. The CDR3 DNA reads as TGTGCCAGCAGGGAAAGGACTAGCGGCCCCCCCGGGCTGGAGACCCAGTACTTC.

V and J are TRBV7-2 and TRBJ2-3; TRBD2 aligns across 7 bases. This CDR3 has 15 residues. The germline gives CDR1 SGHTA, CDR2 FQGNSA. J gave up 1 base and V 5 bases, and 6 bases lay outside the gene matches. Written as DNA, the CDR3 is TGTGCCAGCAGCCCCCGGAGCGGGGGCACAGATACGCAGTATTTT. Protein sequence: CASSPRSGGTDTQYF.

The rearrangement joins TRBV4-3 to TRBJ2-5, with a weak D call TRBD1 (7 bases). This CDR3 is 13 amino acids long. The V gene's germline CDR1 is LGHNA and CDR2 YSLEER. V gave up 3 bases and J gave up 5 bases, with 10 bases separating them. The chain's CDR3 is CASSQTGRETQYF. CDR3 sequence (DNA): TGCGCCAGCAGCCAGACAGGGAGGGAGACCCAGTACTTC.

The chain combines TRBV7-9 with TRBJ1-1, with D perhaps matching TRBD1 (6 bases). V dropped 5 bases and J dropped 1 base, with 17 bases sitting between them. Germline V gene sequence: CDR1 SEHNR, CDR2 FQNEAQ (reference sequence). The CDR3 has 16 amino acids. The CDR3 protein is CASSVLLGTRNTEAFF. The CDR3 coding sequence is TGTGCCAGCAGCGTACTACTCGGGACACGGAACACTGAAGCTTTCTTT. The variable domain in full, with the rest retrieved from reference TRBV7-9 and TRBJ1-1, is DTGVSQNPRHKITKRGQNVTFRCDPISEHNRLYWYRQTLGQGPEFLTYFQNEAQLEKSRLLSDRFSAERPKGSFSTLEIQRTEQGDSAMYLCASSVLLGTRNTEAFFGQGTRLTVV.

The chain combines TRBV12-5 with TRBJ1-2; D gene unclear. Germline V gene data show CDR1 as LGHNT and CDR2 as FRNRAP. This CDR3 comprises 15 residues. V dropped 4 bases and J dropped 4 bases, with 16 bases sitting between them. CDR3 protein: CASGSLSGGFYGYTF. The CDR3 DNA reads as TGTGCTAGTGGTTCCCTGAGTGGAGGGTTCTATGGCTACACCTTC. The full variable domain, rest sourced from reference TRBV12-5 and TRBJ1-2, is DARVTQTPRHKVTEMGQEVTMRCQPILGHNTVFWYRQTMMQGLELLAYFRNRAPLDDSGMPKDRFSAEMPDATLATLKIQPSEPRDSAVYFCASGSLSGGFYGYTFGSGTRLTVV.

The chain carries TRBV7-6 and TRBJ1-2; 7 bases align to TRBD1. Germline V gives CDR1 SGHVS, CDR2 FNYEAQ. The V and J ends lost 1 base and 5 bases, in that order; junction bases with no gene match: 1. CDR3 length equals 13 residues. In DNA, the CDR3 is TGTGCCAGCAGCTTAGGGGACAGTTATGGCTACACCTTC. Protein sequence: CASSLGDSYGYTF.

V usage is TRBV7-9 and J usage is TRBJ2-5; D gene ambiguous. Gene TRBJ2-7 matches the end of the DNA better, so the J call may be wrong. Germline V gene sequence: CDR1 SEHNR, CDR2 FQNEAQ (reference sequence). The CDR3 is made up of 11 amino acids. CDR3 nucleotides: TGTGCCAGCAGCGCGGCCGGCGAGCAGTACTTC. The encoded protein is CASSAAGEQYF.

The CDR3 reads CAISTGGVGDYGYTF. In DNA form, the CDR3 reads TGTGCCATCTCGACAGGGGGGGTGGGCGACTATGGCTACACCTTC. J is TRBJ1-2 and V is TRBV10-3; 9 nucleotides agree with TRBD1. CDR1 ENHRY and CDR2 SYGVKD come from the germline V gene. The CDR3 loop spans 15 amino acids. Trimming at V came to 8 bases and at J to 3 bases, leaving 10 bases not matched to a gene.

This chain uses TRBV7-6 with TRBJ2-5; 9 bases fit TRBD1. The CDR3 contains 15 residues. Germline assignment: CDR1 SGHVS and CDR2 FNYEAQ. Trimming took 4 bases from V and 4 from J; bases not matched to a gene: 7. The CDR3 is CASSWGQGPAETQYF. The DNA of the CDR3 is TGTGCCAGCAGCTGGGGACAGGGTCCGGCAGAGACCCAGTACTTC.

The chain is built from TRBV2 and TRBJ2-3, with TRBD2 matching 7 bases. The CDR3 spans 13 residues. Germline CDR1 and CDR2: SNHLY and FYNNEI. The trim removed 4 bases at V and 4 bases at J, leaving 2 bases unmatched. This CDR3 is CASSVTSADTQYF. The CDR3 nucleotides are TGTGCCAGCAGTGTTACTAGCGCAGATACGCAGTATTTT.

The chain is built from TRBV19 and TRBJ1-2; 10 bases align to TRBD1. Germline-derived CDR1 and CDR2 are LNHDA and SQIVND (reference sequence). J gave up 2 bases and V 7 bases, and 10 bases lay outside the gene matches. The CDR3 length is 16 residues. The CDR3 is CASTRDRGSTNYGYTF. The CDR3 DNA follows: TGTGCCAGTACTAGGGACAGGGGAAGCACGAACTATGGCTACACCTTC.

V usage is TRBV5-1 and J usage is TRBJ1-1; a weak D match, TRBD1 (5 bases). Trimming pared 5 bases from V and 1 base from J, leaving 9 bases between. The CDR3 totals 13 residues. Germline V lookup: CDR1 SGHRS, CDR2 YFSETQ. The CDR3 is CASRRGRNTEAFF. In DNA form, the CDR3 reads TGCGCCAGCAGAAGGGGCAGGAACACTGAAGCTTTCTTT.